Shown below are 10 T cell receptor beta chains from a single sample sequenced in a study of T cells in Graves' hyperthyroidism and ophthalmopathy. Amplification targeted TCR beta CDR3 regions from RNA transcripts. Primed by the HTBI set, a first-round RT-PCR was run on the TCR CDR3. Using its own MiXCR run on the multiplex PCR reads, TCRdb lists one record per CDR3 protein. The profile shows more than 350,000 distinct CDR3 sequences, roughly 15% of them singletons. Sample: blood. Receptors were obtained from a woman under 40 with Graves' ophthalmopathy.

In regard to this clonotype: A much larger clone sits a single nucleotide away, making a read error possible. The rearrangement links TRBV20-1 to TRBJ1-6, with 8 bases matching TRBD1. Germline CDR1 DFQATT, CDR2 SNEGSKA (reference sequence). The CDR3 consists of 14 residues. CDR3 DNA: TGCAGTGCTTCACAGGGGGTAGATAATTCACCCCTCTACTTT. This translates into CSASQGVDNSPLYF.

There are a few counts of this clonotype. This chain joins TRBV19 and TRBJ2-1; a weak D match, TRBD1 (6 bases). CDR3 length: 13 amino acids. Germline lookup yields CDR1 LNHDA and CDR2 SQIVND (reference sequence). Trimming removed 3 bases from V and 6 bases from J, with 9 bases in between. CDR3 protein: CASSIRRGNEQFF. In DNA, the CDR3 is TGTGCCAGTAGTATTCGCAGGGGCAATGAGCAGTTCTTC. Full variable domain (outside the CDR3, taken from reference TRBV19 and TRBJ2-1): DGGITQSPKYLFRKEGQNVTLSCEQNLNHDAMYWYRQDPGQGLRLIYYSQIVNDFQKGDIAEGYSVSREKKESFPLTVTSAQKNPTAFYLCASSIRRGNEQFFGPGTRLTVL.

This clonotype has ten or more counts. The chain is built from TRBV2 and TRBJ1-2; 7 bases are a match to TRBD1. The germline CDR1 and CDR2 sequences are SNHLY and FYNNEI. The CDR3 runs to 14 residues. V lost 7 bases and J lost 1; bases outside the gene matches: 6. In DNA, the CDR3 is TGTGCCAGCAAGGGACAGATTTTTAACTATGGCTACACCTTC. It translates to CASKGQIFNYGYTF.

This clonotype was recorded only once. Relative to the germline gene, one junction end is altered; a read error may explain this. The gene calls are TRBV9 and TRBJ2-3, with TRBD1 matching 8 bases. The CDR3 has 16 amino acids. Germline CDR1 and CDR2: SGDLS and YYNGEE. CDR3 protein: CASSTWTGTVADTRYF. The CDR3 DNA reads as TGTGCCAGCAGCACCTGGACAGGGACTGTCGCAGATACGCGGTATTTT. The variable domain in full, completed from reference TRBV9 and TRBJ2-3, reads DSGVTQTPKHLITATGQRVTLRCSPRSGDLSVYWYQQSLDQGLQFLIQYYNGEERAKGNILERFSAQQFPDLHSELNLSSLELGDSALYFCASSTWTGTVADTRYFGPGTRLTVL.

The chain recombines TRBV5-1 with TRBJ1-4; no clear D. The ends were cut back, 5 bases at V and 0 bases at J, with 2 bases in the middle. Germline values: CDR1 SGHRS, CDR2 YFSETQ. This CDR3 is 12 amino acids long. CDR3 coding DNA: TGCGCCAGCAGGGCAACTAATGAAAAACTGTTTTTT. This encodes CASRATNEKLFF.

Notes on this clonotype: A read error may be the cause here, since a much bigger clone is one base away. The CDR3 bases are TGTACCACCAGCAGAGATTTACTCACAGGGGATGAGCAGTTCTTC. This sequence encodes CTTSRDLLTGDEQFF. The chain combines TRBV15 with TRBJ2-1; 7 positions agree with TRBD1. Germline CDR1 is LNHNV and CDR2 is YYDKDF (reference sequence). The CDR3 length is 15 residues.

This clonotype was detected a few times. The chain combines TRBV20-1 with TRBJ1-5; possible D gene TRBD1, 6 bases. Trimming removed 3 bases from V and 2 bases from J, with 14 bases in between. CDR1 and CDR2 (germline): DFQATT, SNEGSKA (reference sequence). The CDR3 contains 15 residues. The CDR3 sequence is CSASSSGAGNQPQHF. CDR3 sequence (DNA): TGCAGTGCTAGCTCGTCAGGGGCTGGCAATCAGCCCCAGCATTTT.

This clonotype was detected only a few times. The V call is TRBV4-2, the J call TRBJ2-5, with TRBD2 identical over 8 bases. The CDR3 has 16 amino acids. The V and J ends lost 0 bases and 7 bases, in that order; junction bases with no gene match: 10. Germline CDR1 is LGHNA and CDR2 is YNFKEQ. In DNA, the CDR3 is TGTGCCAGCAGCCAAGACCCGGGACTAGAGGGTTCGACCCAGTACTTC. It yields the protein CASSQDPGLEGSTQYF.

This clonotype was seen many times. The J gene is TRBJ2-7, the V gene TRBV27; D unclear. The CDR3 totals 13 residues. The V and J ends lost 6 bases and 1 base respectively, with 10 bases between them. CDR1 is MNHEY and CDR2 is SMNVEV in the germline V gene (reference sequence). The chain's CDR3 is CASSLRQSYEQYF. CDR3 bases: TGTGCCAGCAGCTTAAGGCAATCCTACGAGCAGTACTTC.

The chain employs TRBV3-1 and TRBJ2-3, with 12 positions matching TRBD2. The CDR3 consists of 20 residues. V lost 3 bases and J lost 3; bases outside the gene matches: 16. Germline V gene lookup returns CDR1 LGHDT and CDR2 YNNKEL (reference sequence). The CDR3 DNA is TGTGCCAGCAGCCATCTCGGGCTAGCGGGGGGGGTTTTGCGGACAGATACGCAGTATTTT. Translated, it gives CASSHLGLAGGVLRTDTQYF.